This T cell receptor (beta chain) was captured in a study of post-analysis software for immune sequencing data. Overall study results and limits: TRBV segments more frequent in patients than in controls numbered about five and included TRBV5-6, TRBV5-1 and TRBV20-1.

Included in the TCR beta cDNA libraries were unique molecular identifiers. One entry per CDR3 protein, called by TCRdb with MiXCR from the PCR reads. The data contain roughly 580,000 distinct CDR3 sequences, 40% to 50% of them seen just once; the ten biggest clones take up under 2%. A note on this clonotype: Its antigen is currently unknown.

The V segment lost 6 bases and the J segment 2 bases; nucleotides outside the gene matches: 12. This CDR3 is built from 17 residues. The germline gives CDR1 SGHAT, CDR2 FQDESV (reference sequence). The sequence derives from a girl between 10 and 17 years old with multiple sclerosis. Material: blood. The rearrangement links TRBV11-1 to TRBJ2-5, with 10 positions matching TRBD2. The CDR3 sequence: CASSPGRTSGTQETQYF. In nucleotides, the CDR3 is TGTGCCAGCAGTCCGGGCCGGACTAGCGGAACTCAAGAGACCCAGTACTTC.